The clone carrying this T cell receptor beta chain was seen once. The antigen remains unidentified. The libraries were made with immunoSEQ v3. Each library reached 2 million or so read pairs, or 5-6 million at deep level. Some clones are missing from TCRdb's copy, which holds only in-frame ones; the method was immunoSEQ multiplex PCR. The data show approximately 22,000 clones, about two thirds seen once. Deletions cut 2 bases from V and 6 bases from J, with 8 bases between. This CDR3 comprises 12 residues. The sample originates from a study of TIL therapy for anti-PD-1-resistant metastatic lung cancer. Broader study findings: The cohort had more treatment-naive, never-smoker and oncogene-addicted patients than typical.

Stated time point: pre-treatment sample, taken before nivolumab and TIL therapy. This chain uses TRBV12-3 or TRBV12-4 with TRBJ2-7; D remains unclear. The sequence came from a person aged 25-80 years with non-small cell lung cancer. The sample consisted of blood, taken at baseline. CDR3 coding DNA: TGTGCCAGCAGTTTATCCCCTCCCGAGCAGTACTTC. Translation gives CASSLSPPEQYF.